The next 5 T cell receptor beta chains were all read from a single sample in a study of T cell responses to AZD1222 COVID-19 vaccine. Repertoires were generated with immunoSEQ multiplex PCR, while TCRdb's copy carries only in-frame clones and drops some. Of 85,000 to 90,000 clones detected, approximately 90% appear once; the ten largest clones hold about 2.2%. Material: peripheral blood, obtained on day 0 of AZD1222 vaccination. These receptors all come from an adult in good health.

The chain uses TRBV7-9 and TRBJ2-1, with 11 nucleotides matching TRBD1. V shed 5 bases and J 3 bases; nucleotides not matched to a gene: 6. CDR1 and CDR2 (germline): SEHNR, FQNEAQ (reference sequence). This CDR3 has 16 residues. The CDR3 DNA sequence: TGTGCCAGCAGCCCGTGGACAGGGGGCGTCTACAATGAGCAGTTCTTC. Encoded protein: CASSPWTGGVYNEQFF.

The J gene is TRBJ2-5, the V gene TRBV6-5; D ambiguous. V was pared by 4 bases and J by 3 bases, with 9 bases between. The CDR3 extends over 13 amino acids. Looked up from germline, CDR1 is MNHEY and CDR2 is SVGAGI. As DNA, the CDR3 is TGTGCCAGCAGTTTCCGACTGAAAGAGACCCAGTACTTC. Amino acid sequence: CASSFRLKETQYF.

This chain connects TRBV27 to TRBJ1-4; TRBD1 might be the D (5 bases). Germline values: CDR1 MNHEY, CDR2 SMNVEV (reference sequence). V was shortened by 3 bases and J by 3 bases, with 11 bases between the two germline ends. This CDR3 spans 15 amino acids. The DNA for the CDR3 is TGTGCCAGCAGTTTCCGAGGGACGGCTAATGAAAAACTGTTTTTT. This codes for CASSFRGTANEKLFF.

V usage is TRBV6-5 and J usage is TRBJ1-2; D remains ambiguous. The CDR3 totals 14 residues. Germline CDR1 and CDR2: MNHEY and SVGAGI. V dropped 6 bases and J dropped 6 bases, with 17 bases sitting between them. This CDR3 reads CASSLRGHPDGYTF. CDR3 coding DNA: TGTGCCAGCAGCCTTAGAGGGCACCCCGATGGCTACACCTTC.

The gene calls are TRBV4-1 and TRBJ1-2; D unresolved. The CDR3 has 13 residues. The germline V and J ends were trimmed by 1 base and 4 bases, with 7 bases remaining between them. Germline V gene sequence: CDR1 MGHRA, CDR2 YSYEKL. CDR3 sequence (DNA): TGCGCCAGCAGCCAAGCAGGAAGCTATGGCTACACCTTC. It translates to CASSQAGSYGYTF.